Below are 20 T cell receptor beta chains sequenced from a single sample in a study of beta chain features in type 1 diabetes. Study-wide results and limits: A moderate, significant TCRB CDR3 shortening appeared in type 1 diabetes across four CD4+ subsets.

Their antigens remain unidentified. Expressed TCRB transcripts got sequenced, as all isolated RNA was reverse transcribed. Sequencing was performed with immunoSEQ multiplex PCR; in TCRdb, only in-frame clones are kept and a portion is missing. The data show more than 300,000 clones, roughly 9.8% seen once. Sequenced material: central memory CD4+ T cells from blood. Every receptor here comes from a young man with type 1 diabetes.

This rearrangement joins TRBV7-9 to TRBJ1-1, with TRBD1 identical over 9 bases. The CDR3 totals 19 residues. With 4 bases clipped from V and 0 bases from J, the junction kept 15 bases outside the gene matches. CDR1 and CDR2 from the germline V gene are SEHNR and FQNEAQ (reference sequence). The CDR3 protein is CASSSRTGDLRAVNTEAFF. CDR3 coding DNA: TGTGCCAGCAGCTCTCGGACAGGGGATCTTCGGGCCGTGAACACTGAAGCTTTCTTT. Based on the CDR3 plus reference TRBV7-9 and TRBJ1-1, the full variable domain is DTGVSQNPRHKITKRGQNVTFRCDPISEHNRLYWYRQTLGQGPEFLTYFQNEAQLEKSRLLSDRFSAERPKGSFSTLEIQRTEQGDSAMYLCASSSRTGDLRAVNTEAFFGQGTRLTVV.

The rearrangement uses TRBV28 and TRBJ2-5, with D tentatively TRBD1 (5 bases). From germline, CDR1 is MDHEN and CDR2 SYDVKM. Trimming stripped 6 bases from V and 6 bases from J, with 14 bases between. The CDR3 sequence is 13 residues long. The CDR3 region has the DNA TGTGCCAGCAGCAACGCGGACACGAAGACCCAGTACTTC. Its translation: CASSNADTKTQYF.

This clone was recorded at least ten times. J is TRBJ2-2 and V is TRBV5-1, with D tentatively TRBD1 or TRBD2 (5 bases each). The CDR3 has 14 amino acids. V gave up 3 bases and J gave up 5 bases, with 11 bases separating them. From germline, CDR1 is SGHRS and CDR2 YFSETQ. The CDR3 reads CASSWDRRTGELFF. The CDR3 DNA is TGCGCCAGCAGCTGGGACCGGCGGACCGGGGAGCTGTTTTTT.

This clone appeared many times. The chain combines TRBV9 with TRBJ2-1; no firm D call. Germline-derived CDR1 and CDR2 are SGDLS and YYNGEE. V gave up 2 bases and J gave up 9 bases, with 9 bases separating them. The CDR3 loop spans 12 amino acids. CDR3 amino acids: CASSVFESEQFF. The CDR3 DNA sequence: TGTGCCAGCAGCGTTTTCGAGAGTGAGCAGTTCTTC.

This clone was counted between two and nine times. The chain has TRBV2 and TRBJ2-1; 9 nucleotides line up with TRBD2. After removal of 6 bases from V and 2 bases from J, the junction contained 5 bases not matched to a gene. CDR3 length equals 15 residues. Germline V gives CDR1 SNHLY, CDR2 FYNNEI. Here the CDR3 reads CASRISGSPYNEQFF. The CDR3 coding sequence is TGTGCCAGCAGGATTAGCGGGAGCCCCTACAATGAGCAGTTCTTC. Full variable domain (missing parts from reference TRBV2 and TRBJ2-1): EPEVTQTPSHQVTQMGQEVILRCVPISNHLYFYWYRQILGQKVEFLVSFYNNEISEKSEIFDDQFSVERPDGSNFTLKIRSTKLEDSAMYFCASRISGSPYNEQFFGPGTRLTVL.

This clone was seen ten or more times. The V and J genes are TRBV18 and TRBJ1-2, with TRBD1 matching over 7 bases. The V and J ends lost 5 bases and 0 bases, in that order; junction bases with no gene match: 6. Germline lookup yields CDR1 KGHSH and CDR2 LQKENI. This CDR3 contains 15 residues. This CDR3 reads CASSTWTGANYGYTF. The CDR3 DNA sequence: TGTGCCAGCTCAACATGGACAGGAGCTAACTATGGCTACACCTTC.

This clone was seen many times. The chain couples TRBV5-6 to TRBJ1-1; D unresolved. Germline V lookup: CDR1 SGHDT, CDR2 YYEEEE. Trimming cost V 4 bases and J 5 bases, with 12 bases left between them. The CDR3 covers 13 residues. The CDR3 loop reads CASSRRQRTEAFF. DNA for the CDR3: TGTGCCAGCAGCCGTCGCCAGCGGACTGAAGCTTTCTTT.

The chain combines TRBV6-5 with TRBJ2-1, with D tentatively TRBD1 (6 bases). V was clipped by 4 bases and J by 3 bases, with 16 bases between them. CDR3 length: 16 amino acids. Germline CDR1 and CDR2: MNHEY and SVGAGI. CDR3 coding DNA: TGTGCCAGCAGTTTACAGGGCGTGGGGCTCTACAATGAGCAGTTCTTC. This sequence encodes CASSLQGVGLYNEQFF.

The chain joins TRBV6-5 to TRBJ2-6, with D tentatively TRBD2 (5 bases). Germline assignment: CDR1 MNHEY and CDR2 SVGAGI. This CDR3 has 15 amino acids. The V end lost 5 bases, the J end lost 0 bases, and 8 bases lay between the germline ends. The CDR3 reads CASSKTNSGANVLTF. For the CDR3, the DNA is TGTGCCAGCAGTAAGACTAACTCTGGGGCCAACGTCCTGACTTTC.

The rearrangement uses TRBV6-5 and TRBJ2-1, with 11 positions matching TRBD1. The CDR3 contains 13 residues. V shed 6 bases and J 8 bases; nucleotides not matched to a gene: 3. Germline values: CDR1 MNHEY, CDR2 SVGAGI. The CDR3 here is CASSRTGGYEQFF. The CDR3 DNA sequence: TGTGCCAGCAGCCGGACAGGGGGCTATGAGCAGTTCTTC.

The chain is built from TRBV4-1 and TRBJ2-5; 8 bases align to TRBD1. This CDR3 has 15 residues. Germline CDR1 MGHRA, CDR2 YSYEKL. With 4 bases clipped from V and 6 bases from J, the junction kept 10 bases outside the gene matches. CDR3 sequence: CASSRAGGGGKTQYF. The DNA for the CDR3 is TGCGCCAGCAGCCGAGCAGGGGGCGGAGGGAAGACCCAGTACTTC.

This clone was detected ten times or more. This chain connects TRBV5-1 to TRBJ2-7; no definite D call. Germline assignment: CDR1 SGHRS and CDR2 YFSETQ. The V end was cut by 0 bases, the J end by 2 bases, with 6 bases between. This CDR3 spans 13 amino acids. The CDR3 nucleotides are TGCGCCAGCAGCTTGGACGCTGCCTACGAGCAGTACTTC. Its translation is CASSLDAAYEQYF.

This clone was seen ten or more times. CDR3 amino acids: CASSGTWGIQYF. DNA for the CDR3: TGTGCCAGCAGTGGGACATGGGGAATTCAGTACTTC. J is TRBJ2-4 and V is TRBV6-1; D may be TRBD1 (5 bases). The V gene's germline CDR1 is MNHNS and CDR2 SASEGT. V lost 4 bases to trimming and J lost 10 bases, with 11 bases between them. This CDR3 is 12 amino acids long.

The V call is TRBV7-9, the J call TRBJ2-1, with 8 bases matching TRBD1. CDR1 SEHNR and CDR2 FQNEAQ come from the germline V gene (reference sequence). J gave up 8 bases and V 3 bases, and 6 bases lay outside the gene matches. The CDR3 is 14 amino acids. CDR3 loop: CASSFLAGGYEQFF. DNA for the CDR3: TGTGCCAGCAGCTTTCTGGCAGGGGGCTATGAGCAGTTCTTC.

The rearrangement links TRBV18 to TRBJ1-1, with a possible D match to TRBD1 (5 bases). Looked up from germline, CDR1 is KGHSH and CDR2 is LQKENI. V was pared by 6 bases and J by 0 bases, with 11 bases between. The CDR3 sequence is 14 residues long. The CDR3 spells CASSSTDLNTEAFF. The CDR3 DNA is TGTGCCAGCTCGTCGACAGACCTGAACACTGAAGCTTTCTTT.

The chain carries TRBV7-9 and TRBJ2-3; TRBD1 matches at 8 bases. With V trimmed by 5 bases and J by 5 bases, 9 bases remained unmatched. CDR1 and CDR2 from the germline V gene are SEHNR and FQNEAQ (reference sequence). The CDR3 has 15 residues. CDR3 protein: CASSPSGGHGDTQYF. The CDR3 DNA follows: TGTGCCAGCAGCCCTTCAGGGGGCCACGGAGATACGCAGTATTTT. The entire variable domain, with the rest obtained from reference TRBV7-9 and TRBJ2-3, is as follows: DTGVSQNPRHKITKRGQNVTFRCDPISEHNRLYWYRQTLGQGPEFLTYFQNEAQLEKSRLLSDRFSAERPKGSFSTLEIQRTEQGDSAMYLCASSPSGGHGDTQYFGPGTRLTVL.

The rearrangement uses TRBV2 and TRBJ1-4; D gene uncertain. With 11 bases removed from V and 4 bases from J, the gap between germline ends came to 8 bases. There are 11 residues in the CDR3. CDR1 is SNHLY and CDR2 is FYNNEI in the germline V gene. CDR3 nucleotide sequence: TGTGCCTCCATACTTAATGAAAAACTGTTTTTT. Translated: CASILNEKLFF.

This clone showed up just a few times. The chain couples TRBV14 to TRBJ1-1; TRBD1 is a possible D gene (6 bases). Germline values: CDR1 SGHDN, CDR2 FVKESK. V gave up 4 bases and J gave up 1 base, with 13 bases separating them. This CDR3 is 15 amino acids long. CDR3 sequence: CASSLLQGGNTEAFF. In DNA, the CDR3 is TGTGCCAGCAGCCTGTTACAGGGAGGGAACACTGAAGCTTTCTTT.

The chain uses TRBV30 and TRBJ1-1; D call uncertain. Germline V gene lookup returns CDR1 GTSNPN and CDR2 SVGIG (reference sequence). V lost 2 bases to trimming and J lost 1 base, with 8 bases between them. The CDR3 is 13 amino acids. Written as DNA, the CDR3 is TGTGCCTGGAGTTTTGGCGCGAACACTGAAGCTTTCTTT. It is translated as CAWSFGANTEAFF.

V and J are TRBV5-1 and TRBJ1-3, with D tentatively TRBD1 (6 bases). Trimming shortened V by 4 bases and J by 0 bases, and 14 bases separated the two germline ends. Germline V CDR1 and CDR2: SGHRS, YFSETQ. The CDR3 consists of 16 residues. The CDR3 protein is CASSPDSAYSGNTIYF. Here the CDR3 DNA reads TGCGCCAGCAGCCCGGACAGCGCCTACTCTGGAAACACCATATATTTT.